The 5 T cell receptor beta chains given below trace back to one sample, sequenced in a study of T cell responses to AZD1222 COVID-19 vaccine. Libraries were prepared by immunoSEQ multiplex PCR; TCRdb keeps only in-frame clonotypes and omits some of them. The top ten hold about 1.8% of the sample, which has approximately 94,000 clones, around 89% seen once. Sequenced material: peripheral blood, taken on day 0 of AZD1222 vaccination. These receptors came from an adult in good health.

The chain employs TRBV3-1 (or the pseudogene TRBV3-2) and TRBJ1-1, with a possible D match to TRBD1 (6 bases). CDR1 and CDR2 (germline): LGHDT, YNNKEL (reference sequence). V was shortened by 5 bases and J by 8 bases, with 12 bases between the two germline ends. CDR3 size: 12 residues. The CDR3 spells CASSGGGREAFF. Here the CDR3 DNA reads TGTGCCAGCAGCGGGGGGGGCCGAGAAGCTTTCTTT.

The chain recombines TRBV30 with TRBJ2-7, with 7 nucleotides matching TRBD2. The CDR3 runs to 14 residues. The J segment lost 0 bases and the V segment lost 3 bases, leaving 5 bases of the junction unmatched. In germline, CDR1 is GTSNPN, CDR2 SVGIG (reference sequence). CDR3 in amino acids: CAWRPGLLSYEQYF. Here the CDR3 DNA reads TGTGCCTGGAGGCCGGGACTACTCTCCTACGAGCAGTACTTC.

The genes are TRBV4-2 and TRBJ2-3; D not certain. Germline V gives CDR1 LGHNA, CDR2 YNFKEQ. This CDR3 contains 13 residues. V shed 1 base and J shed 0 bases, with 2 bases lying between them. The CDR3 bases are TGTGCCAGCAGCCAAGTGAGCACAGATACGCAGTATTTT. Translated: CASSQVSTDTQYF.

The CDR3 here is CATCRLAGLYNEQFF. CDR3 in DNA: TGTGCCACGTGCCGACTAGCGGGATTGTACAATGAGCAGTTCTTC. The chain couples TRBV19 to TRBJ2-1; 11 bases are shared with TRBD2. Germline V gene data show CDR1 as LNHDA and CDR2 as SQIVND (reference sequence). There are 15 residues in the CDR3. After removal of 10 bases from V and 4 bases from J, the junction contained 9 bases not matched to a gene.

The chain joins TRBV5-1 to TRBJ1-6; unclear D gene. V was shortened by 5 bases and J by 8 bases, with 11 bases between the two germline ends. CDR3 size: 13 residues. The germline V gene has CDR1 SGHRS and CDR2 YFSETQ. In nucleotides, the CDR3 is TGCGCCAGCAGGACGGGAGAAGATTCACCCCTCCACTTT. Its protein product is CASRTGEDSPLHF. The whole variable domain, remainder taken from reference TRBV5-1 and TRBJ1-6, is KAGVTQTPRYLIKTRGQQVTLSCSPISGHRSVSWYQQTPGQGLQFLFEYFSETQRNKGNFPGRFSGRQFSNSRSEMNVSTLELGDSALYLCASRTGEDSPLHFGNGTRLTVT.